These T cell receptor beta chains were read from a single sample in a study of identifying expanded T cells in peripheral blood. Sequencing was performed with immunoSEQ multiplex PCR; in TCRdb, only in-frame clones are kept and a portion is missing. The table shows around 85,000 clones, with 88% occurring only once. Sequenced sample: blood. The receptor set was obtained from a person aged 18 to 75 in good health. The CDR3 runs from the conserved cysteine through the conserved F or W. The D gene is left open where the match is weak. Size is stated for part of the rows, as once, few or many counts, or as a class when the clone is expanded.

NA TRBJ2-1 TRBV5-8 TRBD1 CASSGDRYNEQFF TGTGCCAGCAGCGGGGACAGGTACAATGAGCAGTTCTTC
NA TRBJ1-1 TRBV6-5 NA CASSYGRWGSQAFF TGTGCCAGCAGTTACGGCAGGTGGGGCAGTCAAGCTTTCTTT
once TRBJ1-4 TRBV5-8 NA CASSLGVVATNEKLFF TGTGCCAGCAGCTTGGGGGTCGTTGCAACTAATGAAAAACTGTTTTTT
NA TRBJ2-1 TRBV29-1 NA CSVRLYNEQFF TGCAGCGTTAGACTTTACAATGAGCAGTTCTTC
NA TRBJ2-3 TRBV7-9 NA CASSAPGSKTDTQYF TGTGCCAGCAGCGCACCGGGGAGTAAGACAGATACGCAGTATTTT
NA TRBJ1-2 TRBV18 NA CASSPEGSWENYGYTF TGTGCCAGCTCACCAGAGGGGTCATGGGAGAACTATGGCTACACCTTC
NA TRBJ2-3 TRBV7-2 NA CASSFKIGGPSDTQYF TGTGCCAGCAGCTTCAAGATAGGGGGGCCGTCAGATACGCAGTATTTT
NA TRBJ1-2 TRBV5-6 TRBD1 CASTMGTVYGYTF TGTGCCAGCACCATGGGGACAGTCTATGGCTACACCTTC
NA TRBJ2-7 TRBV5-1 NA CASSPAGTASYEQYF TGCGCCAGCAGCCCGGCGGGGACAGCATCCTACGAGCAGTACTTC
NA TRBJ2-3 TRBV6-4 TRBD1 CASSDGTTGGTDTQYF TGTGCCAGCAGTGACGGAACGACAGGGGGAACAGATACGCAGTATTTT
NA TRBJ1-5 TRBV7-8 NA CASSLAQGGDQPQHF TGTGCCAGCAGCTTAGCACAAGGGGGGGATCAGCCCCAGCATTTT
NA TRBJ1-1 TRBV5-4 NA CATAPGRQNTEAFF TGTGCCACCGCACCGGGACGCCAGAACACTGAAGCTTTCTTT
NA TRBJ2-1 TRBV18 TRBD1 CASSPKDRVGNEQFF TGTGCCAGCTCACCAAAGGACAGGGTAGGCAATGAGCAGTTCTTC
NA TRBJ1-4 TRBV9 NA CASSALGQGGEKLFF TGTGCCAGCAGCGCCCTGGGGCAGGGTGGTGAAAAACTGTTTTTT
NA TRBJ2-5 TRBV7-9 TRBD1 CASSLSRDRGETQYF TGTGCCAGCAGCCTTAGCCGGGACAGGGGAGAGACCCAGTACTTC
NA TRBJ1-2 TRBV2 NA CASSEAEGHFNYGYTF TGTGCCAGCAGTGAAGCGGAGGGACATTTTAACTATGGCTACACCTTC
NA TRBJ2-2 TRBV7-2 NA CASSFYRIRSAGELFF TGTGCCAGCAGTTTTTATAGGATTCGCTCGGCCGGGGAGCTGTTTTTT
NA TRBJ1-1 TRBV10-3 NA CAISGNGNSEAFF TGTGCCATCAGTGGGAATGGCAACAGTGAAGCTTTCTTT
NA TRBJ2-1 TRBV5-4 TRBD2 CASSIGTSGGVEKFF TGTGCCAGCAGCATCGGGACTAGCGGGGGTGTGGAGAAGTTCTTC
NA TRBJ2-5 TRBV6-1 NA CASSEARRQGMTQYF TGTGCCAGCAGTGAAGCGCGGAGGCAGGGGATGACCCAGTACTTC
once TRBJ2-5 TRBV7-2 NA CASSLSRAQETQYF TGTGCCAGCAGCCTGAGCCGGGCGCAAGAGACCCAGTACTTC
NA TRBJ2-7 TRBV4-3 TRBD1 CASSHRTGDYEQYF TGCGCCAGCAGCCACCGGACAGGTGACTACGAGCAGTACTTC
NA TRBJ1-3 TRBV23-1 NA CASSQSLQGFSRGTIYF TGCGCCAGCAGTCAATCCCTACAGGGCTTCTCCAGGGGAACCATATATTTT
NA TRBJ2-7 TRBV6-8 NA CASPRGRALAYEQYF TGTGCCAGCCCCCGGGGCAGGGCCCTTGCGTACGAGCAGTACTTC
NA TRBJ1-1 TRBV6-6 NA CASSLTGEAFF TGTGCCAGCAGTCTAACAGGGGAAGCTTTCTTT
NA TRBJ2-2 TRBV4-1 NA CASSHAGAYGELFF TGCGCCAGCAGCCATGCAGGGGCCTATGGGGAGCTGTTTTTT
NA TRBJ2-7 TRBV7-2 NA CASSFAGAPYEQYF TGTGCCAGCAGCTTTGCGGGGGCCCCTTACGAGCAGTACTTC
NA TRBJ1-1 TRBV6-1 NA CATRTYNTEAFF TGTGCCACCCGGACATACAACACTGAAGCTTTCTTT
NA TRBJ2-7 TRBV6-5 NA CASSYSTRSYEQYF TGTGCCAGCAGTTACTCGACTCGTTCCTACGAGCAGTACTTC
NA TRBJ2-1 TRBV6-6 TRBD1 CASSTYRGLYNEQFF TGTGCCAGCAGTACGTACAGGGGGCTCTACAATGAGCAGTTCTTC
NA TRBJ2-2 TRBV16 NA CASGTGFTGELFF TGTGCCAGCGGCACAGGGTTCACCGGGGAGCTGTTTTTT
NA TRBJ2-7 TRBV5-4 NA CASNIGNEQYF TGTGCCAGCAACATAGGGAACGAGCAGTACTTC
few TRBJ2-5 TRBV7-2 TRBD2 CASSFQRGAQETQYF TGTGCCAGCAGCTTTCAGCGGGGGGCCCAAGAGACCCAGTACTTC
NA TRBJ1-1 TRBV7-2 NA CASSLQSTGNTEAFF TGTGCCAGCAGCTTACAATCCACAGGGAACACTGAAGCTTTCTTT
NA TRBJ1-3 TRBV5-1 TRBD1 CASSLDRGTGSSYSGNTIYF TGCGCCAGCAGCTTGGATCGCGGGACAGGGTCTTCCTACTCTGGAAACACCATATATTTT
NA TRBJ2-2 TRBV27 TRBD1 CASRTGFGNTGELFF TGTGCCAGTCGGACAGGGTTCGGGAACACCGGGGAGCTGTTTTTT
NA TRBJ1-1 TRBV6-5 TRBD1 CASSYRDRVNTEAFF TGTGCCAGCAGTTACAGGGACAGGGTAAACACTGAAGCTTTCTTT
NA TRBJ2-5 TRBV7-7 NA CASSLVGPKETQYF TGTGCCAGCAGCTTAGTTGGGCCGAAGGAGACCCAGTACTTC
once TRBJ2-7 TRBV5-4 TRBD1 CASSLAGGNSYEQYF TGTGCCAGCAGCTTGGCAGGGGGTAACTCCTACGAGCAGTACTTC
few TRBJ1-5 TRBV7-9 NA CASSPGGNQPQHF TGTGCCAGCAGCCCCGGGGGCAATCAGCCCCAGCATTTT
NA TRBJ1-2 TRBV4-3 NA CASSHIFPGASFAYGYTF TGCGCCAGCAGCCATATATTCCCCGGGGCCTCTTTCGCCTATGGCTACACCTTC
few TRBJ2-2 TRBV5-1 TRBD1 CASSEAGTGNTGELFF TGCGCCAGCAGCGAGGCTGGGACAGGAAACACCGGGGAGCTGTTTTTT
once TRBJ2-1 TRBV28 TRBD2 CASRYEGLAGTYNEQFF TGTGCCAGCAGGTACGAGGGACTAGCGGGTACCTACAATGAGCAGTTCTTC
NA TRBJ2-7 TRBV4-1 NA CASSQGLSYEQYF TGCGCCAGCAGCCAAGGACTCTCCTACGAGCAGTACTTC
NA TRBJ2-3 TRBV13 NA CASSFTDTQYF TGTGCCAGCAGCTTCACAGATACGCAGTATTTT
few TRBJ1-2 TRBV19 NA CASSIPGEFDYGYTF TGTGCCAGTAGTATACCAGGGGAGTTTGACTATGGCTACACCTTC
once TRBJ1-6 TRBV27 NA CASSLRAGIFNSPLHF TGTGCCAGCAGTTTAAGGGCAGGGATTTTTAATTCACCCCTCCACTTT
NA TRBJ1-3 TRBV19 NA CASSIGGSFISGNTIYF TGTGCCAGTAGTATCGGAGGAAGCTTTATCTCTGGAAACACCATATATTTT
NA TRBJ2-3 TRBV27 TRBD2 CASSSRRRASGRDTQYF TGTGCCAGCAGTTCCCGCCGAAGGGCTAGCGGCCGAGATACGCAGTATTTT
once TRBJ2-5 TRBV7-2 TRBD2 CASSYPSGGLEAQYF TGTGCCAGCAGCTATCCTAGCGGGGGACTCGAGGCCCAGTACTTC
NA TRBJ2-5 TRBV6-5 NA CASSYSLGETAETQYF TGTGCCAGCAGTTACTCTCTCGGAGAGACCGCGGAGACCCAGTACTTC
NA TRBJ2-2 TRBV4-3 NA CASSPRGRGARTGELFF TGCGCCAGCAGCCCTAGGGGGCGGGGGGCGAGAACCGGGGAGCTGTTTTTT
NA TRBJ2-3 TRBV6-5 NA CASRDANTDTQYF TGTGCCAGCAGGGACGCTAACACAGATACGCAGTATTTT
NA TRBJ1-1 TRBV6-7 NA CASSNAAHLQGGEQTEAFF TGTGCCAGCAGTAATGCCGCCCATTTACAGGGTGGGGAACAAACTGAAGCTTTCTTT
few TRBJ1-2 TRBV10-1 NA CASSEAGWNYGYTF TGCGCCAGCAGTGAAGCGGGCTGGAACTATGGCTACACCTTC
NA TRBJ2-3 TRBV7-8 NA CASSLGYTDTQYF TGTGCCAGCAGCTTAGGCTACACAGATACGCAGTATTTT
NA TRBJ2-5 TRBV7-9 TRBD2 CASSPPTSGGETQYF TGTGCCAGCAGCCCCCCCACTAGCGGGGGCGAGACCCAGTACTTC
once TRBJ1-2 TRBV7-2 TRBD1 CASSLYGAQGGFGYTF TGTGCCAGCAGCTTATATGGGGCACAGGGGGGGTTTGGCTACACCTTC
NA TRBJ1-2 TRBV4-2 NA CASSQEEVYGYTF TGTGCCAGCAGCCAAGAAGAGGTCTATGGCTACACCTTC